These 21 T cell receptor beta chains came from one sample sequenced in a study of blood T cell repertoires in COVID-19 (dated by TCRdb to 2020 to 2022). Receptor amplification or capture employed the immunoSEQ multiplex PCR assay. TCRdb limited this immuneACCESS table to in-frame rearrangements with V and J called. A share of clones is missing; checked studies link under half to unresolved V genes, and the rest is unexplained. Within this sample are approximately 80,000 clones, with around 87% of them counted one time only. The ten largest make up 4% to 5.5% of the sample. The sample comprised peripheral blood. All receptors derive from a man between 40 and 49 years old with acute or convalescent COVID-19.

This clone was seen a handful of times. The chain employs TRBV20-1 and TRBJ2-5; maybe TRBD1 (6 bases). The CDR3 is 11 amino acids. Germline assignment: CDR1 DFQATT and CDR2 SNEGSKA (reference sequence). Trimming pared 1 base from V and 13 bases from J, leaving 13 bases between. As DNA, the CDR3 is TGCAGTGCTAGAGCTGGGGGCCAACGGTACTTC. Translated, it gives CSARAGGQRYF.

This clone showed up just once. This chain connects TRBV9 to TRBJ1-1; D not certain. Germline V gene sequence: CDR1 SGDLS, CDR2 YYNGEE. The CDR3 contains 15 residues. The germline V and J ends were trimmed by 0 bases and 2 bases, with 11 bases remaining between them. The CDR3, as DNA: TGTGCCAGCAGCGTAGGTTTAGAGCCCAACACTGAAGCTTTCTTT. It codes for CASSVGLEPNTEAFF. The full variable domain, with the rest looked up from reference TRBV9 and TRBJ1-1, is DSGVTQTPKHLITATGQRVTLRCSPRSGDLSVYWYQQSLDQGLQFLIQYYNGEERAKGNILERFSAQQFPDLHSELNLSSLELGDSALYFCASSVGLEPNTEAFFGQGTRLTVV.

The chain couples TRBV11-3 to TRBJ2-7; D is possibly TRBD2 (6 bases). The CDR3 totals 14 residues. Trimming pared 1 base from V and 6 bases from J, leaving 13 bases between. Germline values: CDR1 SGHNT, CDR2 YENEEA. In DNA, the CDR3 is TGTGCCAGCAGCTTAGGGGGGGACTTTGGCGAGCAGTACTTC. Its protein is CASSLGGDFGEQYF.

The chain carries TRBV19 and TRBJ1-2; a weak D match, TRBD1 (5 bases). Trimming took off 5 bases at V and 8 bases at J, with 21 bases between the two ends. Germline CDR1 and CDR2: LNHDA and SQIVND (reference sequence). The CDR3 is made up of 15 amino acids. The CDR3 DNA sequence: TGTGCCAGTAGTCTCCGGGGGACGGCCGGCGAGGGCTACACCTTC. Amino acids: CASSLRGTAGEGYTF.

This chain uses TRBV12-5 with TRBJ2-6; 12 bases match TRBD1. There are 17 residues in the CDR3. Looked up from germline, CDR1 is LGHNT and CDR2 is FRNRAP. V lost 5 bases and J lost 4; bases outside the gene matches: 6. CDR3 DNA sequence: TGTGCTAGTGGTCAGGGACAGGGGGCGGAGGGGGCCAACGTCCTGACTTTC. This codes for CASGQGQGAEGANVLTF.

The V gene is TRBV3-1 (or the pseudogene TRBV3-2), the J gene TRBJ1-2, with D hard to call. V was trimmed by 4 bases and J by 3 bases, leaving 12 bases between them. This CDR3 is 14 amino acids long. Per the germline V gene, CDR1 is LGHDT and CDR2 is YNNKEL (reference sequence). The CDR3 DNA reads as TGTGCCAGCAGCCCCCTGGCGGGTCACTATGGCTACACCTTC. Its translation: CASSPLAGHYGYTF.

CDR3 region: CASSEWQGGVTQYF. CDR3 nucleotides: TGTGCCAGCAGTGAATGGCAGGGAGGGGTGACCCAGTACTTC. This chain links TRBV2 with TRBJ2-5; 7 nucleotides agree with TRBD2. V dropped 2 bases and J dropped 7; count of bases not matched to a gene: 7. Germline CDR1 is SNHLY and CDR2 is FYNNEI. The CDR3 is made up of 14 amino acids.

The chain recombines TRBV2 with TRBJ1-1, with D perhaps matching TRBD1 (5 bases). The CDR3 runs to 14 residues. In germline, CDR1 is SNHLY, CDR2 FYNNEI. Trimming stripped 6 bases from V and 0 bases from J, with 11 bases between. CDR3 coding DNA: TGTGCCAGCAGCCCCGACAGTATGAACACTGAAGCTTTCTTT. It specifies CASSPDSMNTEAFF.

This chain uses TRBV7-2 with TRBJ2-4; maybe TRBD2 (6 bases). CDR1 and CDR2 from the germline V gene are SGHTA and FQGNSA. Deletions cut 4 bases from V and 6 bases from J, with 16 bases between. The CDR3 sequence is 15 residues long. The CDR3 here is CASSSSLSRGNIQYF. CDR3 DNA sequence: TGTGCCAGCAGCTCATCACTTTCGCGGGGAAACATTCAGTACTTC.

In nucleotides, the CDR3 is TGCGCCAGCAGGGAGGGAGAAACTGAAGCTTTCTTT. This encodes CASREGETEAFF. The gene calls are TRBV5-1 and TRBJ1-1, with no clear D. The CDR3 runs 12 residues. Trimming stripped 5 bases from V and 5 bases from J, with 10 bases between. The germline V gene encodes CDR1 SGHRS and CDR2 YFSETQ.

The rearrangement joins TRBV19 to TRBJ1-5, with 9 bases lining up with TRBD1. CDR1 and CDR2 (germline): LNHDA, SQIVND (reference sequence). After removal of 3 bases from V and 5 bases from J, the junction contained 11 bases not matched to a gene. The CDR3 is made up of 17 amino acids. CDR3 region: CASSISSGTGFDQPQHF. In DNA, the CDR3 is TGTGCCAGTAGTATCAGCTCCGGGACAGGGTTCGATCAGCCCCAGCATTTT.

CDR3 protein: CASSLSVDRGNEQYF. The CDR3 DNA sequence: TGTGCCAGCAGCTTATCCGTGGACAGGGGAAACGAGCAGTACTTC. V is TRBV7-6 and J is TRBJ2-7; 9 nucleotides match TRBD1. The CDR3 spans 15 residues. Germline CDR1 reads SGHVS; CDR2 reads FNYEAQ. V was clipped by 2 bases and J by 5 bases; unmatched bases: 7. Variable domain in full (rest from reference TRBV7-6 and TRBJ2-7): GAGVSQSPRYKVTKRGQDVALRCDPISGHVSLYWYRQALGQGPEFLTYFNYEAQQDKSGLPNDRFSAERPEGSISTLTIQRTEQRDSAMYRCASSLSVDRGNEQYFGPGTRLTVT.

The CDR3 loop is CASSLDARGRGNEQFF. The CDR3 nucleotides read TGTGCCAGCAGCTTAGACGCTCGCGGGAGAGGGAATGAGCAGTTCTTC. The rearrangement links TRBV7-9 to TRBJ2-1, with TRBD2 matching over 7 bases. V gave up 1 base and J gave up 7 bases; unmatched junction bases: 10. The CDR3 extends over 16 amino acids. Germline V lookup: CDR1 SEHNR, CDR2 FQNEAQ (reference sequence).

This rearrangement joins TRBV7-9 to TRBJ1-1, with TRBD1 matching 7 bases. The CDR3 has 14 residues. Trimming removed 6 bases from V and 2 bases from J; junction bases left unmatched: 6. CDR1 SEHNR and CDR2 FQNEAQ come from the germline V gene (reference sequence). The CDR3 DNA sequence: TGTGCCAGCAGTCCAGGGGGTTCTAACACTGAAGCTTTCTTT. Its translation is CASSPGGSNTEAFF.

V usage is TRBV10-3 and J usage is TRBJ1-5; 7 nucleotides line up with TRBD1. The V and J ends lost 2 bases and 5 bases, in that order; junction bases with no gene match: 3. This CDR3 comprises 14 residues. From germline, CDR1 is ENHRY and CDR2 SYGVKD. The CDR3 region has the DNA TGTGCCATCAGTGAGGAGACAGGGCATCAGCCCCAGCATTTT. Its translation: CAISEETGHQPQHF.

In this sample, this clone turned up a few times. V usage is TRBV12-3 or TRBV12-4 and J usage is TRBJ1-5; D gene ambiguous. This CDR3 comprises 13 residues. V lost 5 bases and J 0 bases, leaving 5 bases between the germline ends. The CDR3 nucleotides read TGTGCCAGCAGTCTTAATAGCAATCAGCCCCAGCATTTT. Protein sequence: CASSLNSNQPQHF.

This clone has only a few counts. V is TRBV7-9 and J is TRBJ2-6; D call uncertain. V shed 1 base and J shed 3 bases, with 7 bases lying between them. Germline CDR1 and CDR2: SEHNR and FQNEAQ (reference sequence). CDR3 length: 15 amino acids. CDR3 amino acids: CASSLGSFGANVLTF. Here the CDR3 DNA reads TGTGCCAGCAGCTTAGGGAGCTTTGGGGCCAACGTCCTGACTTTC.

The V and J genes are TRBV20-1 and TRBJ1-2; D ambiguous. CDR1 is DFQATT, CDR2 SNEGSKA, per germline (reference sequence). The V and J ends lost 3 bases and 2 bases respectively, with 7 bases between them. CDR3 size: 12 residues. The CDR3 DNA reads as TGCAGTGCTAGTGTACAGAACTATGGCTACACCTTC. Translating it yields CSASVQNYGYTF.

The chain joins TRBV19 to TRBJ2-7, with a tentative D call TRBD1 (5 bases). CDR1 and CDR2 (germline): LNHDA, SQIVND (reference sequence). The germline V and J ends were trimmed by 1 base and 6 bases, with 13 bases remaining between them. The CDR3 loop spans 14 amino acids. The CDR3 sequence is CASSIGQGRSEQYF. The DNA of the CDR3 is TGTGCCAGTAGTATAGGGCAGGGTAGGAGCGAGCAGTACTTC.

V is TRBV19 and J is TRBJ1-2, with D unclear. This CDR3 spans 14 amino acids. The germline gives CDR1 LNHDA, CDR2 SQIVND (reference sequence). With 3 bases removed from V and 4 bases from J, the gap between germline ends came to 12 bases. This chain's CDR3 is CASSIPSVPYGYTF. As DNA, the CDR3 is TGTGCCAGTAGTATCCCATCGGTCCCCTATGGCTACACCTTC.

This rearrangement joins TRBV30 to TRBJ2-5; TRBD1 agrees at 7 bases. This CDR3 spans 15 amino acids. Germline CDR1 reads GTSNPN; CDR2 reads SVGIG (reference sequence). J was trimmed by 1 base and V by 0 bases; bases with no gene match: 5. The CDR3 coding sequence is TGTGCCTGGAGTGTACTCCGGGACAGCCAAGAGACCCAGTACTTC. This codes for CAWSVLRDSQETQYF.